This T cell receptor beta chain was retrieved from a study of cytomegalovirus exposure and HLA in healthy donors. Study details: Genetic ancestry analysis placed under 90% of the 398 donors that were genotyped in the Caucasian-associated cluster. Study observations and caveats: Evidence from a later analysis indicated that most CMV-associated TCR beta chains looked HLA-restricted.

The donors were healthy bone marrow donors. With 60 Vbeta and 13 Jbeta primers, the PCR was carried out. TCRdb's copy holds only in-frame clones and misses some; the assay was immunoSEQ multiplex PCR. The sample carries 120,000 to 150,000 clones, roughly 80% recorded once. J lost 1 base, V lost 5 bases, and 4 bases had no gene match. There are 15 residues in the CDR3. The germline CDR1 and CDR2 sequences are MNHNY and SVGAGI (reference sequence). Comment on this clone: Its antigen is not identified.

The receptor's source is a woman aged 40 to 50 in good health and CMV-seropositive. The sample consisted of PBMCs. This rearrangement joins TRBV6-6 to TRBJ2-4, with TRBD2 matching over 8 bases. This chain's CDR3 is CASSPSGGAKNIQYF. DNA for the CDR3: TGTGCCAGCAGTCCATCGGGAGGGGCCAAAAACATTCAGTACTTC.